Here is one T cell receptor (beta chain) with its context. Its antigen is unknown. This CDR3 has 10 residues. V lost 8 bases and J lost 0, with 4 bases in between. Germline CDR1 DFQATT, CDR2 SNEGSKA (reference sequence). The sample belongs to a study of post-analysis software for immune sequencing data. Broader study findings: TRBV5-6, TRBV5-1 and TRBV20-1 belonged to a set of roughly 5 TRBV segments that were more frequent in patients than controls.

Incorporated into the TCR beta cDNA libraries were unique molecular identifiers, which served to reduce PCR and sequencing biases. One entry per CDR3 protein, called by TCRdb with MiXCR from the PCR reads. The sample has about half a million distinct CDR3 sequences, 30% to 40% seen once. V usage is TRBV20-1 and J usage is TRBJ1-2, with D unresolved. Material for sequencing was blood. The source of this sequence is a girl aged 2-17 years with multiple sclerosis. CDR3 region: CSYPNYGYTF. The CDR3 DNA is TGCAGTTATCCTAACTATGGCTACACCTTC.